The 7 T cell receptor beta chains reported below all come from one sample, sequenced in a study of T-cell reconstitution after alpha-beta-depleted transplantation in children listed by TCRdb under 2016. Libraries were constructed by PCR. The sequencer was an Illumina HiSeq 2500. To normalize quantification of the TCRbeta repertoire, the TCR libraries were built with molecular barcoding that relied on unique molecular identifiers. TCRdb applied fastp at Q25 and MiXCR to the public reads, then kept only in-frame beta chains. CDR3 protein sequences are deduplicated, and each keeps its most common genes and DNA. The table for this sample lists 300,000 to 400,000 distinct CDR3 sequences; 15% to 20% of them were counted only once. Clones ranked in the top ten supply approximately 38% of the sample. The treatment or condition tag for this specimen amounts to: allogeneic hematopoietic cell transplantation with graft depleted of TCRalphabeta T cells and CD19 B cells.

The specimen comprised PBMCs, mostly from graft donor cells, sampled 360 days after TCRalphabeta/CD19-depleted stem cell transplant. Receptors originate from a male patient under 10 years old who had a stem cell transplant for acute lymphoblastic leukemia, so the T cells may come from the graft donor.

This rearrangement joins TRBV29-1 to TRBJ2-3; D is unclear. Trimming took 4 bases from V and 8 from J, leaving 13 bases between them. This CDR3 has 12 residues. Per the germline V gene, CDR1 is SQVTM and CDR2 is ANQGSEA. The CDR3 reads CSVVSWHGTQYF. CDR3 coding DNA: TGCAGCGTTGTAAGCTGGCACGGTACGCAGTATTTT.

This clonotype was picked up a small number of times. The rearrangement links TRBV5-1 to TRBJ2-5, with D perhaps being TRBD1 or TRBD2 (5 bases each). Germline V CDR1 and CDR2: SGHRS, YFSETQ. Trimming removed 4 bases from V and 2 bases from J, with 15 bases in between. The CDR3 extends over 15 amino acids. CDR3 nucleotide sequence: TGCGCCAGCAGCAACCCCGGCAGGGAGCAAGAGACCCAGTACTTC. Its protein product is CASSNPGREQETQYF. The full variable domain, completed using reference TRBV5-1 and TRBJ2-5, is KAGVTQTPRYLIKTRGQQVTLSCSPISGHRSVSWYQQTPGQGLQFLFEYFSETQRNKGNFPGRFSGRQFSNSRSEMNVSTLELGDSALYLCASSNPGREQETQYFGPGTRLLVL.

The sample holds many counts of this clonotype. This chain connects TRBV18 to TRBJ1-1; D is unresolved. CDR3 length: 13 amino acids. V was shortened by 8 bases and J by 8 bases, with 18 bases between the two germline ends. CDR1 is KGHSH and CDR2 is LQKENI in the germline V gene. This CDR3 reads CASGSERRGEAFF. CDR3 nucleotide sequence: TGTGCCAGCGGCTCCGAGCGCAGAGGGGAAGCTTTCTTT.

The chain has TRBV20-1 and TRBJ2-5, with 13 nucleotides matching TRBD2. The junction had 5 bases not matched to a gene; V was cut back by 5 bases and J by 5 bases. The CDR3 has 14 residues. Germline lookup yields CDR1 DFQATT and CDR2 SNEGSKA (reference sequence). Here the CDR3 DNA reads TGCAGTGCTCGGGGACTAGCGGGATCGGAGACCCAGTACTTC. Encoded protein: CSARGLAGSETQYF.

There are a few counts of this clonotype. The chain uses TRBV3-1 and TRBJ2-5, with D perhaps being TRBD1 or TRBD2 (6 bases each). This CDR3 contains 16 residues. The germline CDR1 and CDR2 sequences are LGHDT and YNNKEL (reference sequence). V was clipped by 4 bases and J by 5 bases, with 20 bases between them. CDR3 region: CASSPLRRGLEETQYF. Here the CDR3 DNA reads TGTGCCAGCAGCCCCCTCCGGAGGGGGTTAGAGGAGACCCAGTACTTC.

This clonotype was counted ten times or more. V is TRBV7-6 and J is TRBJ2-3; D is perhaps TRBD1 or TRBD2 (5 bases each). The CDR3 covers 16 residues. Germline V gene lookup returns CDR1 SGHVS and CDR2 FNYEAQ. Deletions cut 1 base from V and 2 bases from J, with 13 bases between. The CDR3 sequence: CASSLVGASNTDTQYF. In DNA, the CDR3 is TGTGCCAGCAGCTTAGTCGGGGCCTCTAACACAGATACGCAGTATTTT.

Ten or more counts support this clonotype. In DNA form, the CDR3 reads TGTGCCACCAGCAGAGATGAAAGGGCAGCAGATACGCAGTATTTT. The encoded protein is CATSRDERAADTQYF. This chain uses TRBV15 with TRBJ2-3; D unresolved. The CDR3 length is 15 residues. Germline CDR1 is LNHNV and CDR2 is YYDKDF (reference sequence). V lost 0 bases and J lost 4, with 11 bases in between.